This T cell receptor beta chain is from a study of identical twins. Germline CDR1 and CDR2: LGHDT and YNNKEL (reference sequence). This CDR3 spans 14 amino acids. Trimming at V came to 4 bases and at J to 7 bases, leaving 6 bases not matched to a gene. Each CDR3 protein gets one entry after TCRdb re-called the 5' RACE reads with MiXCR. The top ten hold about 0.25% of the sample, which has about 1.7 million distinct CDR3 sequences, 25% to 35% seen once. This chain joins TRBV3-1 and TRBJ2-2, with TRBD2 matching over 7 bases. The sample was cord blood. The sequence came from a newborn girl in good health. CDR3 in DNA: TGTGCCAGCAGCCTGGGGAGGGGACTCGGGGAGCTGTTTTTT. Translation: CASSLGRGLGELFF.